The following is a T cell receptor beta chain sequence with its context. Antigen unknown. The germline CDR1 and CDR2 sequences are MNHEY and SVGEGT. This CDR3 is built from 15 residues. Trimming stripped 6 bases from V and 3 bases from J, with 15 bases between. The data originate from a study of response to subunit inactivated influenza vaccine. TCRdb passed the RT-PCR reads through MiXCR, listing each CDR3 protein once. This repertoire shows approximately 530,000 distinct CDR3 sequences, 7.5% to 8.5% found once; its top ten account for approximately 13%. Study-wide findings and caveats: The authors put forward the suggestion that each seasonal influenza vaccination may bring in only a limited number of new T cells.

Sequencing was performed on PBMCs from blood, taken around 25 months after vaccination. The chain recombines TRBV6-2 or TRBV6-3 with TRBJ2-1, with D hard to call. The receptor's source is a man between 50 and 70 years old who received an inactivated influenza vaccine. The CDR3 coding sequence is TGTGCCAGCAGAAACCCCCGGACCTTCTACAATGAGCAGTTCTTC. This codes for CASRNPRTFYNEQFF.